These 14 T cell receptor beta chains came from one sample sequenced in a study of cytomegalovirus exposure and HLA in healthy donors (TCRdb year 2017). The method was the immunoSEQ multiplex PCR assay. The multiplex PCR relied on a mix of 60 forward primers for TCR Vbeta segments and 13 reverse primers for TCR Jbeta segments. Here the immuneACCESS table is served through TCRdb, limited to in-frame sequences with V and J called. Missing clones are a known gap in these copies; in checked studies unresolved V genes cover under half, and the rest lacks a known reason. The table for this sample lists about 91,000 clones; about 89% of them were counted only once. Roughly 9% of the sample is held by the ten biggest clonotypes. The specimen was PBMCs. All receptors derive from a man aged 30 to 39 in good health and CMV-seropositive.

This chain uses TRBV10-1 with TRBJ2-2, with TRBD1 identical over 12 bases. V shed 0 bases and J 2 bases; nucleotides not matched to a gene: 13. This CDR3 region has 21 residues. Looked up from germline, CDR1 is WNHNN and CDR2 is SYGVQD (reference sequence). The CDR3 loop is CASSESELFGTGGKNTGELFF. The CDR3 DNA reads TGCGCCAGCAGTGAGTCGGAGTTGTTCGGGACAGGGGGCAAAAACACCGGGGAGCTGTTTTTT.

The chain joins TRBV30 to TRBJ2-7, with a possible D match to TRBD1 (6 bases). CDR1 and CDR2 (germline): GTSNPN, SVGIG (reference sequence). The CDR3 is made up of 13 amino acids. V was pared by 4 bases and J by 0 bases, with 10 bases between. CDR3 sequence reads: CAWNPGHSYEQYF. Written as DNA, the CDR3 is TGTGCCTGGAATCCGGGACACTCCTACGAGCAGTACTTC.

The CDR3 loop is CATSRGQGAIEKLFF. DNA of the CDR3: TGTGCCACCAGCAGAGGACAGGGGGCGATTGAAAAACTGTTTTTT. V is TRBV15 and J is TRBJ1-4; TRBD1 agrees at 10 bases. This CDR3 spans 15 amino acids. The germline V gene encodes CDR1 LNHNV and CDR2 YYDKDF (reference sequence). V was pared by 1 base and J by 7 bases, with 3 bases of the junction left unmatched.

The rearrangement uses TRBV5-5 and TRBJ2-1; D gene ambiguous. The CDR3 is 13 amino acids. The germline CDR1 and CDR2 sequences are SGHKS and YYEKEE (reference sequence). V lost 4 bases and J lost 0, with 5 bases in between. CDR3 loop: CASSDSSYNEQFF. CDR3 in DNA: TGTGCCAGCAGCGATAGCTCCTACAATGAGCAGTTCTTC. The whole variable domain, remainder taken from reference TRBV5-5 and TRBJ2-1, is DAGVTQSPTHLIKTRGQQVTLRCSPISGHKSVSWYQQVLGQGPQFIFQYYEKEERGRGNFPDRFSARQFPNYSSELNVNALLLGDSALYLCASSDSSYNEQFFGPGTRLTVL.

The chain uses TRBV30 and TRBJ1-1, with 8 bases that match TRBD1. The CDR3 totals 12 residues. Germline V gene data show CDR1 as GTSNPN and CDR2 as SVGIG (reference sequence). The V gene end was trimmed by 3 bases and the J gene end by 11 bases; junction bases not matched to a gene: 8. CDR3 protein: CAWSRGQPRAFF. In nucleotides, the CDR3 is TGTGCCTGGAGCAGGGGGCAGCCTCGGGCTTTCTTT.

The chain joins TRBV19 to TRBJ2-1; 12 bases agree with TRBD2. The ends lost 6 bases at V and 2 bases at J; junction bases unmatched: 14. The CDR3 is 19 amino acids. Germline V gene lookup returns CDR1 LNHDA and CDR2 SQIVND (reference sequence). For the CDR3, the DNA is TGTGCCAGTAGATCCTGGACTAGCGGGATGAAGGGCCCCTACAATGAGCAGTTCTTC. This codes for CASRSWTSGMKGPYNEQFF.

The rearrangement joins TRBV19 to TRBJ2-1; a weak D match, TRBD2 (6 bases). Trimming shortened V by 4 bases and J by 7 bases, and 14 bases separated the two germline ends. The germline CDR1 and CDR2 sequences are LNHDA and SQIVND (reference sequence). The CDR3 extends over 14 amino acids. The CDR3 protein is CASSKGRGGNEQFF. The DNA of the CDR3 is TGTGCCAGTAGTAAAGGGCGGGGCGGGAATGAGCAGTTCTTC.

V usage is TRBV6-6 and J usage is TRBJ1-2; a weak D match, TRBD1 (6 bases). The V and J ends lost 5 bases and 0 bases respectively, with 13 bases between them. There are 15 residues in the CDR3. Germline V gives CDR1 MNHNY, CDR2 SVGAGI (reference sequence). CDR3 loop: CASSPQGRTNYGYTF. The DNA for the CDR3 is TGTGCCAGCAGTCCGCAGGGGAGAACTAACTATGGCTACACCTTC.

This clone came up a few times. V usage is TRBV28 and J usage is TRBJ1-2; a possible D gene is TRBD1 (5 bases). The CDR3 contains 13 residues. Trimming took 6 bases from V and 9 from J, leaving 17 bases between them. The germline gives CDR1 MDHEN, CDR2 SYDVKM. The CDR3 bases are TGTGCCAGCAGGAGACAGAGTGCTATAAGCTACACCTTC. Residues: CASRRQSAISYTF.

The V gene is TRBV28, the J gene TRBJ1-6, with TRBD1 as a possible D gene (6 bases). V lost 5 bases and J 7 bases, leaving 12 bases between the germline ends. The germline V gene has CDR1 MDHEN and CDR2 SYDVKM. This CDR3 has 14 residues. As DNA, the CDR3 is TGTGCCAGCAGTCCCTCTGACAGGAATTCACCCCTCCACTTT. It yields the protein CASSPSDRNSPLHF.

The chain joins TRBV29-1 to TRBJ2-5; 7 bases agree with TRBD1. CDR3 length: 13 residues. Per germline, CDR1 SQVTM and CDR2 ANQGSEA. The ends lost 2 bases at V and 5 bases at J; junction bases unmatched: 5. CDR3 amino acids: CSVERQGGETQYF. The DNA of the CDR3 is TGCAGCGTTGAACGACAGGGCGGGGAGACCCAGTACTTC.

J is TRBJ2-7 and V is TRBV6-5; D may be TRBD1 (7 bases). In germline, CDR1 is MNHEY, CDR2 SVGAGI. The CDR3 is 14 residues long. Trimming took 2 bases from V and 6 from J, leaving 14 bases between them. CDR3 amino acids: CASSYQGGRSEQYF. The CDR3 DNA reads as TGTGCCAGCAGTTACCAGGGGGGACGAAGCGAGCAGTACTTC.

The rearrangement joins TRBV10-3 to TRBJ2-2; 9 nucleotides align to TRBD1. Trimming cost V 8 bases and J 4 bases; bases outside gene matches: 8. The CDR3 is 15 residues long. Germline V gene sequence: CDR1 ENHRY, CDR2 SYGVKD. The CDR3 reads CAIRKTGGITGELFF. The CDR3 DNA is TGTGCCATCCGAAAGACAGGGGGTATCACCGGGGAGCTGTTTTTT.

The rearrangement links TRBV6-5 to TRBJ1-4, with D perhaps matching TRBD1 (5 bases). Per the germline V gene, CDR1 is MNHEY and CDR2 is SVGAGI. V dropped 2 bases and J dropped 5 bases, with 15 bases sitting between them. The CDR3 runs to 16 residues. The DNA of the CDR3 is TGTGCCAGCAGTTACGTCAAGGAGGGACCAAATGAAAAACTGTTTTTT. Amino acids: CASSYVKEGPNEKLFF.